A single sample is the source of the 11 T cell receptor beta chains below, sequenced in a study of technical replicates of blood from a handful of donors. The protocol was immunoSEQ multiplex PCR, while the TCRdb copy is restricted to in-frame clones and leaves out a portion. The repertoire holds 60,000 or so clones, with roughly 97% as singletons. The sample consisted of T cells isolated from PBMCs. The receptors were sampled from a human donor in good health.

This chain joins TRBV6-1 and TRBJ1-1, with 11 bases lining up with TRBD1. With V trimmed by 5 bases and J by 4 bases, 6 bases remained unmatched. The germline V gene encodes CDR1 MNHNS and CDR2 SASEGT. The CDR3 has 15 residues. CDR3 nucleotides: TGTGCCAGCAGTACGCCCGGGACAGGGGGCACTGAAGCTTTCTTT. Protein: CASSTPGTGGTEAFF.

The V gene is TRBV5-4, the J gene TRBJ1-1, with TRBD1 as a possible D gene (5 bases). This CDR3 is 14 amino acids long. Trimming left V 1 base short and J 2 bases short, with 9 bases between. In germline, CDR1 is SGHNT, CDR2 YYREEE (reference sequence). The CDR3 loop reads CASSLKTGNTEAFF. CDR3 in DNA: TGTGCCAGCAGCTTGAAAACAGGAAACACTGAAGCTTTCTTT.

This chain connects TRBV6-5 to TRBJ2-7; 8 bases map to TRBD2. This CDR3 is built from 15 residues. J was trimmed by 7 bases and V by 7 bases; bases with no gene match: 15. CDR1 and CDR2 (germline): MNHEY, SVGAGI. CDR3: CASIPTAGATLEQYF. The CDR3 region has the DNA TGTGCCAGCATTCCGACAGCGGGAGCCACTCTGGAGCAGTACTTC.

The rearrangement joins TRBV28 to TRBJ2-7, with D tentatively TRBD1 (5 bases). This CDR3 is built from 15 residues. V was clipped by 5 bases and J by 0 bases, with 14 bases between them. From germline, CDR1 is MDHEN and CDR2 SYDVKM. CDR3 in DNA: TGTGCCAGCAGTAGGGGTCCTAAAGCCTCCTACGAGCAGTACTTC. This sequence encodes CASSRGPKASYEQYF.

The CDR3 DNA sequence: TGTGCCAGCAGCCTGGGACTAGCGGGTTTCAGCTCCTACGAGCAGTACTTC. Translating it yields CASSLGLAGFSSYEQYF. The chain recombines TRBV5-6 with TRBJ2-7; 12 bases agree with TRBD2. The germline V gene encodes CDR1 SGHDT and CDR2 YYEEEE. V lost 4 bases, J lost 0 bases, and 8 bases stayed unmatched. The CDR3 is made up of 17 amino acids.

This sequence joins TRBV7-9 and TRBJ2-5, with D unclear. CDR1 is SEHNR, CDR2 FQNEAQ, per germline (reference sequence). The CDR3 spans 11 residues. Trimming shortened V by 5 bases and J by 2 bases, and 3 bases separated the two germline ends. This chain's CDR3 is CASSQQETQYF. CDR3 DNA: TGTGCCAGCAGCCAACAAGAGACCCAGTACTTC.

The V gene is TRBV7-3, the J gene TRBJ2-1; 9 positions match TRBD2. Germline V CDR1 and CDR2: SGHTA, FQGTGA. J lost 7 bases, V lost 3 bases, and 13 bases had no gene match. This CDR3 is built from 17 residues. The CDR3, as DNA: TGTGCCAGCAGCTTCGGCCGATTAGCGGGGGCCAGGAATGAGCAGTTCTTC. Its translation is CASSFGRLAGARNEQFF.

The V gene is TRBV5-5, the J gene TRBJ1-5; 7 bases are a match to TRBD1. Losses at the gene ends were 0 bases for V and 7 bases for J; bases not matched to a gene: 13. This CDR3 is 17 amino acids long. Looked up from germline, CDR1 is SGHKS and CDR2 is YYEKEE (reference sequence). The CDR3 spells CASSLEDSGRGVQPQHF. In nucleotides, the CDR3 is TGTGCCAGCAGCTTGGAGGACTCTGGCAGGGGGGTGCAGCCCCAGCATTTT.

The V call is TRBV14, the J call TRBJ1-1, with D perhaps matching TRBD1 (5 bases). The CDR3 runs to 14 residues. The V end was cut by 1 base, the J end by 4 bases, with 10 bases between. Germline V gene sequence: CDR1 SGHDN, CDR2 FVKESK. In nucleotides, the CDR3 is TGTGCCAGCAGCCAAGGTATGGGGGGCACTGAAGCTTTCTTT. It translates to CASSQGMGGTEAFF.

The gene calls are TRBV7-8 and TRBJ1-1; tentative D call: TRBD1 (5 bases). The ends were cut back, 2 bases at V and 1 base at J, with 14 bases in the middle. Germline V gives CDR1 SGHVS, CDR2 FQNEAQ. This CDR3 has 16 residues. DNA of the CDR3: TGTGCCAGCAGCTTACGCCAGGGCAGAACGAACACTGAAGCTTTCTTT. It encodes CASSLRQGRTNTEAFF. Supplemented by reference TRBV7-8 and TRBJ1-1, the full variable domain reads GAGVSQSPRYKVAKRGQDVALRCDPISGHVSLFWYQQALGQGPEFLTYFQNEAQLDKSGLPSDRFFAERPEGSVSTLKIQRTQQEDSAVYLCASSLRQGRTNTEAFFGQGTRLTVV.

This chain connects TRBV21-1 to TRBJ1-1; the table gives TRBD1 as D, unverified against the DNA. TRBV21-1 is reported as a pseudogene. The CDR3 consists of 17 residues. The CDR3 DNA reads TGTGCCAGCAGCAAAGCCCTAAACAGGCAGGGGGACACTGAAGCTTTCTTT. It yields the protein CASSKALNRQGDTEAFF.